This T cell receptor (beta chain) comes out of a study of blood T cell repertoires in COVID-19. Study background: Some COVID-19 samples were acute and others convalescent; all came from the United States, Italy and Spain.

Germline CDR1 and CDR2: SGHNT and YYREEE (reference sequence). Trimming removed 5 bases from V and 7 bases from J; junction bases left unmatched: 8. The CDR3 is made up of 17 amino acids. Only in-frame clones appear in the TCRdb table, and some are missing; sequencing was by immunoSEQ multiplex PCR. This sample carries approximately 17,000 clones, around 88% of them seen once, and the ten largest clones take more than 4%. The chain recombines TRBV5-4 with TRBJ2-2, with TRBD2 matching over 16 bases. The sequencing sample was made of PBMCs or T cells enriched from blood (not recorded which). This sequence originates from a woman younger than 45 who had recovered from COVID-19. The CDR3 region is CASRQGLAGGQVGELFF. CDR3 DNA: TGTGCCAGCAGGCAGGGACTAGCGGGGGGGCAGGTCGGGGAGCTGTTTTTT.